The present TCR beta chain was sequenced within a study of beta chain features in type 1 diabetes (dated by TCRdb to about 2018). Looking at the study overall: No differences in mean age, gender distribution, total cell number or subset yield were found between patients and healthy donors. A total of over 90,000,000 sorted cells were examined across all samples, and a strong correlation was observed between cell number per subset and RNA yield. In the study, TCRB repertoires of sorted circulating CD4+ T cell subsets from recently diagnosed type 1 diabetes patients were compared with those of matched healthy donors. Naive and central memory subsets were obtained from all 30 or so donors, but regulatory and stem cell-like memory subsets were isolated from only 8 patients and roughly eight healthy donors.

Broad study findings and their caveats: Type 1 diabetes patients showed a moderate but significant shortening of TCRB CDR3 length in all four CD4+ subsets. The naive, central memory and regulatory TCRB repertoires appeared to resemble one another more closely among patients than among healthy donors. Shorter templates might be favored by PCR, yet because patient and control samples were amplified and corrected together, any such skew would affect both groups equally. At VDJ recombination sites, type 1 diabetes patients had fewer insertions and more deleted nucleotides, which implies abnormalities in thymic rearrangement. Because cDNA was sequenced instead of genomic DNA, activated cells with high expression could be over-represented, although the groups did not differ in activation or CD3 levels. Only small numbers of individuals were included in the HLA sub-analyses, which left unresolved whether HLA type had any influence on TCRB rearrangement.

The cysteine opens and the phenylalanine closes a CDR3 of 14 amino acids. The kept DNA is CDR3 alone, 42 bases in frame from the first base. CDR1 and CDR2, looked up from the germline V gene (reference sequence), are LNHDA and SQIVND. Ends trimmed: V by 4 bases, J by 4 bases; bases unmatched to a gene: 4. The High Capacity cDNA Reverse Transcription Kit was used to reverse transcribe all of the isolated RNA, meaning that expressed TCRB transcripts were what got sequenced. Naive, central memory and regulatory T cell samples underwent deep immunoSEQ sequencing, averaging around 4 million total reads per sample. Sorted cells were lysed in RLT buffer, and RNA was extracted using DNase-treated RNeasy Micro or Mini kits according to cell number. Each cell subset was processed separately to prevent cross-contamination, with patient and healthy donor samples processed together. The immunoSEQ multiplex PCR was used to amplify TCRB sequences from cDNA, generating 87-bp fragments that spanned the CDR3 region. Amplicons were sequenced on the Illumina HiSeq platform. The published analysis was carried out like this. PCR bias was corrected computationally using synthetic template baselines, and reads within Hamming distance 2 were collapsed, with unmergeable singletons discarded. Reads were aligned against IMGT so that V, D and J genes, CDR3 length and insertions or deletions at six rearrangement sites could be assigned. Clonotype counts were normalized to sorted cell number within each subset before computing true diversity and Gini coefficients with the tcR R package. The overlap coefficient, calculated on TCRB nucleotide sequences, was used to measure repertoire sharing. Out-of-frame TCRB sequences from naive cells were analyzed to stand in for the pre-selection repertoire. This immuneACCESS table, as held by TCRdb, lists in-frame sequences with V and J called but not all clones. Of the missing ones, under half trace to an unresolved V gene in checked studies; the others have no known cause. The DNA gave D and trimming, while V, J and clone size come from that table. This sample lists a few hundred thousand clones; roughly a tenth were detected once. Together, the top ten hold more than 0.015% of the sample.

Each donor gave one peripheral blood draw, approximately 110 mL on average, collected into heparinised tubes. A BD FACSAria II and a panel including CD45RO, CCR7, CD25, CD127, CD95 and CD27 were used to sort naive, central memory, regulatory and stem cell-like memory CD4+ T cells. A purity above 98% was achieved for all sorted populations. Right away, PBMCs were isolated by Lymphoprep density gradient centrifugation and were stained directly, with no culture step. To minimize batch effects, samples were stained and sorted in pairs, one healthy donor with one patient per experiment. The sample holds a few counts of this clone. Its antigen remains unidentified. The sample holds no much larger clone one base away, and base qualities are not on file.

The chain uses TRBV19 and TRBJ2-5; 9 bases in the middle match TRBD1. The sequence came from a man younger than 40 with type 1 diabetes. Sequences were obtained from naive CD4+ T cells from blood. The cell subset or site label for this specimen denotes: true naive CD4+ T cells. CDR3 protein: CASSRTGERETQYF. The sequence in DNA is TGTGCCAGTAGTAGGACAGGGGAGAGAGAGACCCAGTACTTC.